These 15 T cell receptor beta chains originate from one sample sequenced in a study of blood T cell repertoires in COVID-19. Sequenced by immunoSEQ multiplex PCR; TCRdb stores in-frame clones only, minus some. This table holds fewer than 150,000 clones, about nine tenths found once. Sequences were obtained from peripheral blood. The receptors originated from a woman between 50 and 59 years old with acute or convalescent COVID-19.

V usage is TRBV11-2 and J usage is TRBJ2-7, with D possibly being TRBD2 (6 bases). This CDR3 region has 15 residues. Trimming removed 5 bases at V and 3 bases at J, with 17 bases between. Germline assignment: CDR1 SGHAT and CDR2 FQNNGV. The CDR3 spells CASSRSGDVYYEQYF. The CDR3 DNA follows: TGTGCCAGCAGCCGATCGGGGGACGTCTACTACGAGCAGTACTTC. Full variable domain (missing parts from reference TRBV11-2 and TRBJ2-7): EAGVAQSPRYKIIEKRQSVAFWCNPISGHATLYWYQQILGQGPKLLIQFQNNGVVDDSQLPKDRFSAERLKGVDSTLKIQPAKLEDSAVYLCASSRSGDVYYEQYFGPGTRLTVT.

The chain recombines TRBV7-3 with TRBJ2-1, with D perhaps TRBD2 (6 bases). The CDR3 runs 15 residues. Germline CDR1 SGHTA, CDR2 FQGTGA. V was trimmed by 2 bases and J by 6 bases, leaving 14 bases between them. The CDR3 here is CASSLASLRGNEQFF. Here the CDR3 DNA reads TGTGCCAGCAGCTTAGCATCTTTGCGGGGCAATGAGCAGTTCTTC.

This rearrangement joins TRBV18 to TRBJ1-4; maybe TRBD1 (6 bases). In germline, CDR1 is KGHSH, CDR2 LQKENI. The CDR3 runs 15 residues. V lost 5 bases, J lost 5 bases, and 15 bases lay in between. CDR3 DNA sequence: TGTGCCAGCTCAGGAGTCAGGGGATCGAATGAAAAACTGTTTTTT. Translating gives CASSGVRGSNEKLFF.

This clone turned up a few times. The chain combines TRBV19 with TRBJ1-1; 9 bases align to TRBD1. Germline-derived CDR1 and CDR2 are LNHDA and SQIVND (reference sequence). With V trimmed by 5 bases and J by 4 bases, 8 bases remained unmatched. The CDR3 is 15 amino acids. In DNA, the CDR3 is TGTGCCAGTAGTCCTACCGGGACAGGGATCACTGAAGCTTTCTTT. It encodes CASSPTGTGITEAFF.

This chain connects TRBV7-9 to TRBJ2-1, with TRBD2 matching 8 bases. CDR1 and CDR2 from the germline V gene are SEHNR and FQNEAQ (reference sequence). This CDR3 is built from 15 residues. V was pared by 2 bases and J by 9 bases, with 9 bases of the junction left unmatched. In DNA form, the CDR3 reads TGTGCCAGCAGCTTATCGACGGGGGGGCGCACTGAGCAGTTCTTC. Protein sequence: CASSLSTGGRTEQFF. The entire variable domain, with the rest obtained from reference TRBV7-9 and TRBJ2-1, is as follows: DTGVSQNPRHKITKRGQNVTFRCDPISEHNRLYWYRQTLGQGPEFLTYFQNEAQLEKSRLLSDRFSAERPKGSFSTLEIQRTEQGDSAMYLCASSLSTGGRTEQFFGPGTRLTVL.

The chain recombines TRBV5-1 with TRBJ1-2, with D possibly TRBD1 on 5 matching bases. V lost 2 bases and J lost 2, with 13 bases in between. CDR1 is SGHRS and CDR2 is YFSETQ in the germline V gene. The CDR3 contains 15 residues. CDR3 sequence reads: CASSFSGFSNYGYTF. The CDR3 DNA sequence: TGCGCCAGCAGCTTCTCAGGGTTTTCGAACTATGGCTACACCTTC.

The chain is built from TRBV6-5 and TRBJ1-2, with 8 bases that match TRBD1. Germline CDR1 reads MNHEY; CDR2 reads SVGAGI. Trimming cost V 0 bases and J 8 bases; bases outside gene matches: 8. The CDR3 runs 15 residues. The CDR3 reads CASSYSGQGASGYTF. In DNA form, the CDR3 reads TGTGCCAGCAGTTACTCGGGCCAGGGGGCGAGCGGCTACACCTTC.

The V and J genes are TRBV27 and TRBJ2-2; D is undetermined. CDR3 length: 13 residues. The V gene lost 8 bases and the J gene lost 7 bases, with 14 bases spanning the gap. Germline CDR1 is MNHEY and CDR2 is SMNVEV (reference sequence). The CDR3 DNA sequence: TGTGCCAGCTCGAATATTCTCAGCGGGGAGCTGTTTTTT. Protein: CASSNILSGELFF.

This clone has just a few counts. The CDR3 nucleotides are TGTGCCAGCAGGCATCGACAGGGATCGAACACCGGGGAGCTGTTTTTT. It translates to CASRHRQGSNTGELFF. This chain joins TRBV7-2 and TRBJ2-2; TRBD1 matches 7 bases. Per the germline V gene, CDR1 is SGHTA and CDR2 is FQGNSA. This CDR3 is 16 amino acids long. V gave up 6 bases and J gave up 0 bases; unmatched junction bases: 7. The full variable domain, its missing parts supplied by reference TRBV7-2 and TRBJ2-2, is GAGVSQSPSNKVTEKGKDVELRCDPISGHTALYWYRQSLGQGLEFLIYFQGNSAPDKSGLPSDRFSAERTGGSVSTLTIQRTQQEDSAVYLCASRHRQGSNTGELFFGEGSRLTVL.

The V call is TRBV27, the J call TRBJ2-1, with 11 bases fitting TRBD1. Looked up from germline, CDR1 is MNHEY and CDR2 is SMNVEV (reference sequence). CDR3 length equals 15 residues. Trimming cost V 2 bases and J 10 bases; bases outside gene matches: 7. CDR3 sequence reads: CASSLIGQGAREQFF. Written as DNA, the CDR3 is TGTGCCAGCAGTTTAATAGGACAGGGGGCGCGGGAGCAGTTCTTC.

The chain joins TRBV7-2 to TRBJ2-5, with D perhaps matching TRBD2 (6 bases). V was clipped by 1 base and J by 5 bases, with 11 bases between them. The CDR3 sequence is 14 residues long. Germline V gene sequence: CDR1 SGHTA, CDR2 FQGNSA. The CDR3 loop reads CASSLGGVLETQYF. The CDR3 bases are TGTGCCAGCAGCTTAGGGGGGGTTCTTGAGACCCAGTACTTC. Filled out from reference TRBV7-2 and TRBJ2-5, the complete variable domain reads GAGVSQSPSNKVTEKGKDVELRCDPISGHTALYWYRQSLGQGLEFLIYFQGNSAPDKSGLPSDRFSAERTGGSVSTLTIQRTQQEDSAVYLCASSLGGVLETQYFGPGTRLLVL.

This chain joins TRBV6-5 and TRBJ1-2, with D possibly being TRBD1 (6 bases). Trimming cost V 7 bases and J 6 bases, with 18 bases left between them. This CDR3 is 14 amino acids long. The germline gives CDR1 MNHEY, CDR2 SVGAGI. The CDR3 loop is CASTPGWWDNGYTF. The CDR3 DNA is TGTGCCAGCACTCCAGGGTGGTGGGACAATGGCTACACCTTC.

V gene TRBV7-3 combines with J gene TRBJ2-7, with 7 bases that match TRBD1. The V gene end was trimmed by 1 base and the J gene end by 3 bases; junction bases not matched to a gene: 0. Germline values: CDR1 SGHTA, CDR2 FQGTGA. This CDR3 is built from 13 residues. The CDR3, as DNA: TGTGCCAGCAGCTTAAGACAGGGCTACGAGCAGTACTTC. Translation: CASSLRQGYEQYF.

V and J are TRBV4-1 and TRBJ1-5; 7 positions agree with TRBD1. The CDR3 has 18 amino acids. Trimming at V came to 1 base and at J to 0 bases, leaving 9 bases not matched to a gene. CDR1 MGHRA and CDR2 YSYEKL come from the germline V gene. The CDR3 region is CASSQALDRAFSNQPQHF. In DNA, the CDR3 is TGCGCCAGCAGCCAAGCTCTAGACAGGGCCTTTAGCAATCAGCCCCAGCATTTT.

The CDR3 sequence: CASSWGQADNSPLHF. The CDR3, as DNA: TGTGCCAGCAGCTGGGGACAGGCCGATAATTCACCCCTCCACTTT. V usage is TRBV5-5 and J usage is TRBJ1-6; 8 bases align to TRBD1. This CDR3 spans 15 amino acids. With V trimmed by 3 bases and J by 5 bases, 4 bases remained unmatched. Germline loops: CDR1 SGHKS, CDR2 YYEKEE (reference sequence). Together with reference TRBV5-5 and TRBJ1-6, the CDR3 gives the full variable domain: DAGVTQSPTHLIKTRGQQVTLRCSPISGHKSVSWYQQVLGQGPQFIFQYYEKEERGRGNFPDRFSARQFPNYSSELNVNALLLGDSALYLCASSWGQADNSPLHFGNGTRLTVT.